This T cell receptor beta chain was profiled in a study of blood T cell repertoires in COVID-19. Study in general: Acute-phase and convalescent COVID-19 samples originated in the United States, Italy and Spain. PBMCs, B-cell-depleted T cells, or T cells provided the cDNA or gDNA that made up the material.

As handled by the study authors: Estimates of nucleated cell counts were drawn from the amplification of reference gene primers. This table comes from immunoSEQ multiplex PCR, and its TCRdb copy is limited to in-frame clones, with some not included. Clone size and V and J calls were adopted from that table, with D and trimming inferred from the DNA. The table shows 130,000 to 150,000 clones, with around 84% occurring only once. Sequences were obtained from peripheral blood. The TCR sequence derives from a man in his 60s with active or convalescent COVID-19.

The CDR3 nucleotides are TGTGCCAGCAGCTTAGCGGGGACTAGCCGCTACAATGAGCAGTTCTTC. This encodes CASSLAGTSRYNEQFF. This chain uses TRBV7-2 with TRBJ2-1; 9 bases are shared with TRBD2. From germline, CDR1 is SGHTA and CDR2 FQGNSA. With 0 bases clipped from V and 3 bases from J, the junction kept 3 bases outside the gene matches. The CDR3 is made up of 16 amino acids.